This TCR beta chain is drawn from a study of regulatory T cells in long-lasting Graves disease. The time point denotes: newly diagnosed GD, antithyroid drugs for less than 3 months. There was RNA extracted from PBMCs, and the TCR library was made from it. This clonotype was observed at least ten times. In building TCR beta libraries, iRepertoire HTBI primers were used together with Arm-PCR of CDR3 regions. TCRdb passed the multiplex PCR reads through MiXCR, listing each CDR3 protein once. The sample includes 400,000 to 450,000 distinct CDR3 sequences, 15% to 20% of them seen just once. Germline V CDR1 and CDR2: GTSNPN, SVGIG (reference sequence). There are 15 residues in the CDR3. The trim removed 2 bases at V and 5 bases at J, leaving 4 bases unmatched. This sample also belongs to another study, concerning T cells in Graves' hyperthyroidism and ophthalmopathy. That work states: When the TCR CDR3 underwent first-round RT-PCR, the HTBI primer set was used.

V gene TRBV30 combines with J gene TRBJ1-5, with 12 bases lining up with TRBD1. This clonotype originated in a woman aged 30 to 39 with Graves disease. Specimen: peripheral blood mononuclear cells (PBMCs), collected at new diagnosis, from a patient treated with antithyroid drugs. The CDR3 coding sequence is TGTGCCTGGAGTACCGGGACAGGGGGCCATCAGCCCCAGCATTTT. It yields the protein CAWSTGTGGHQPQHF.